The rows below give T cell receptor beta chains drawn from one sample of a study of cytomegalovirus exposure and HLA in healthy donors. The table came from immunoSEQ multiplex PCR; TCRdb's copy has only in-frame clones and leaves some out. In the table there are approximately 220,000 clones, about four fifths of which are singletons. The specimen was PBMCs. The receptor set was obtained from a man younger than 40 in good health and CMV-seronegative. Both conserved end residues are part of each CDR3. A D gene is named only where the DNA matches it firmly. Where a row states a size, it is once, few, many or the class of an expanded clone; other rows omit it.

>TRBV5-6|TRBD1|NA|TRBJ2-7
CASSLYGRGTYEQYF
TGTGCCAGCAGCCTTTATGGCAGGGGGACCTACGAGCAGTACTTC
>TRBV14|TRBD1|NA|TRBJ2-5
CASSSDRVSETQYF
TGTGCCAGCAGCTCCGACAGGGTATCAGAGACCCAGTACTTC
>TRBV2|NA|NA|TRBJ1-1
CASRGGTKPEAFF
TGTGCCAGCAGAGGAGGGACCAAGCCTGAAGCTTTCTTT
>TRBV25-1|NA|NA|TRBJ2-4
CASSDQGMGKNIQYF
TGTGCCAGCAGTGATCAGGGGATGGGCAAAAACATTCAGTACTTC
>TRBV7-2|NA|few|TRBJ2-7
CASSDYSTEQYF
TGTGCCAGCAGCGATTACTCAACCGAGCAGTACTTC
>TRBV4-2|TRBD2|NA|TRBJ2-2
CASSHRGLAGDTGELFF
TGTGCCAGCAGCCACAGGGGACTAGCGGGGGACACCGGGGAGCTGTTTTTT
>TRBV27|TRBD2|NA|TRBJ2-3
CASSLSPAGGPDTQYF
TGTGCCAGCAGTTTATCACCAGCGGGGGGGCCAGATACGCAGTATTTT
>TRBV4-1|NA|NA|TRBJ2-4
CASSQDDRGTKNIQYF
TGCGCCAGCAGCCAAGACGATCGGGGAACCAAAAACATTCAGTACTTC
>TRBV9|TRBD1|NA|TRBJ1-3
CASSALRGPRDTIYF
TGTGCCAGTAGCGCCTTGAGGGGGCCTAGGGACACCATATATTTT
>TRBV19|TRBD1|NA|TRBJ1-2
CASSPLLLRTGRVYGYTF
TGTGCCAGTAGTCCCCTTTTGCTACGGACAGGGAGGGTTTATGGCTACACCTTC
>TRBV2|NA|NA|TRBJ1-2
CASSVIKDSNYGYTF
TGTGCCAGCAGTGTGATTAAGGACAGTAACTATGGCTACACCTTC
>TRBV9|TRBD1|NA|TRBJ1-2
CASTRIPTGTGGPLYTF
TGTGCCAGCACCCGCATCCCCACCGGGACAGGGGGTCCATTGTACACCTTC
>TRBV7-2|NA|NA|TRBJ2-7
CASSPQGRGNEQYF
TGTGCCAGCAGCCCGCAGGGCAGGGGCAACGAGCAGTACTTC
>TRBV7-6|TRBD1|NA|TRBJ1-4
CASSLSLLTGGIGATNEKLFF
TGTGCCAGCAGCTTAAGTTTGCTGACAGGGGGGATTGGCGCCACTAATGAAAAACTGTTTTTT
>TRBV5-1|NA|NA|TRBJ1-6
CASSLDPRNSPLHF
TGCGCCAGCAGCTTGGATCCCAGAAATTCACCCCTCCACTTT
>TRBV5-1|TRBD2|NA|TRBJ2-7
CASSLEASGAALTGYEQYF
TGCGCCAGCAGCTTGGAAGCTAGCGGGGCGGCATTGACGGGCTACGAGCAGTACTTC
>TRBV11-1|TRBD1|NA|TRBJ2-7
CASSLGTGIYEQYF
TGTGCCAGCAGCTTAGGGACAGGGATCTACGAGCAGTACTTC
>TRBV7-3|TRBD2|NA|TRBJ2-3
CASSLAGGPTDTQYF
TGTGCCAGCAGCTTAGCGGGGGGGCCCACAGATACGCAGTATTTT
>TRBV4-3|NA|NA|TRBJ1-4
CASSQEGRSEKLFF
TGCGCCAGCAGCCAAGAGGGTAGGAGTGAAAAACTGTTTTTT
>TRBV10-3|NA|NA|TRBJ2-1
CASRGENNEQFF
TGTGCCAGTCGGGGAGAGAACAATGAGCAGTTCTTC
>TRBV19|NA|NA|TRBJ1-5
CASKRESNQPQHF
TGTGCCAGTAAGAGGGAGAGCAATCAGCCCCAGCATTTT
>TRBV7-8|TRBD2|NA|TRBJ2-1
CASSQTSGGPAYNEQFF
TGTGCCAGCAGTCAGACTAGCGGGGGACCAGCCTACAATGAGCAGTTCTTC
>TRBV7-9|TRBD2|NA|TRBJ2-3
CASNRLAGGPTDTQYF
TGTGCCAGCAACAGACTAGCGGGGGGGCCCACAGATACGCAGTATTTT
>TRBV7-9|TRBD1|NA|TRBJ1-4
CASISDRGSTNEKLFF
TGTGCCAGCATTTCAGACAGGGGATCGACTAATGAAAAACTGTTTTTT
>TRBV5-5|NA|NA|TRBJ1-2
CASSPGTRKGGYTF
TGTGCCAGCAGCCCTGGGACACGTAAGGGTGGCTACACCTTC
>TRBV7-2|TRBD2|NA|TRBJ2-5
CASSLLRGVETQYF
TGTGCCAGCAGCTTACTTCGGGGGGTGGAGACCCAGTACTTC
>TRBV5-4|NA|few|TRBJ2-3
CASSWGRQGTDTQYF
TGTGCCAGCAGCTGGGGCAGGCAGGGAACAGATACGCAGTATTTT
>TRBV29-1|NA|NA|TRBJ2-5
CSHLGGAQETQYF
TGCAGCCACTTGGGGGGGGCTCAAGAGACCCAGTACTTC
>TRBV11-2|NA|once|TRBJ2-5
CASSSKVGGTQYF
TGTGCCAGCAGCTCAAAAGTGGGGGGGACCCAGTACTTC
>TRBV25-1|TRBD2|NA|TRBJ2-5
CASSGAGGWETQYF
TGTGCCAGTTCGGGAGCGGGGGGTTGGGAGACCCAGTACTTC
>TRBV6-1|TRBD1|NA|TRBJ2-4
CASSVILGIGQGGNIQYF
TGTGCCAGCAGTGTAATTTTGGGGATTGGACAGGGGGGAAACATTCAGTACTTC
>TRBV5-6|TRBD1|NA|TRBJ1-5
CASSLGAGGQPQHF
TGTGCCAGCAGCTTGGGGGCAGGGGGTCAGCCCCAGCATTTT
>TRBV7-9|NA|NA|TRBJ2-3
CASSSTVRDTQYF
TGTGCCAGCAGTTCCACGGTCCGAGATACGCAGTATTTT
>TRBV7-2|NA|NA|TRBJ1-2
CASSSRAGTGGGYTF
TGTGCCAGCAGCTCCCGGGCGGGGACGGGCGGTGGCTACACCTTC
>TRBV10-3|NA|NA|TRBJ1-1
CAIRATATNTEAFF
TGTGCCATCAGGGCGACAGCGACGAACACTGAAGCTTTCTTT
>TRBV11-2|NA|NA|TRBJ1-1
CASSLIQGIGTEAFF
TGTGCCAGCAGCCTCATACAGGGAATAGGCACTGAAGCTTTCTTT
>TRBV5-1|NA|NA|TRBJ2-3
CASSLELGGDTQYF
TGCGCCAGCAGCTTGGAACTAGGAGGGGATACGCAGTATTTT
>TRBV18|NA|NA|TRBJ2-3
CASSPVERTDTQYF
TGTGCCAGCTCACCAGTTGAGCGCACAGATACGCAGTATTTT
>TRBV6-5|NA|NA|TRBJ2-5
CASSHRGADQETQYF
TGTGCCAGCAGTCACCGGGGGGCAGATCAAGAGACCCAGTACTTC
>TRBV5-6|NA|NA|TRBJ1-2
CASSFSRLRAAYGYTF
TGTGCCAGCAGTTTTAGCCGACTGCGGGCAGCTTATGGCTACACCTTC
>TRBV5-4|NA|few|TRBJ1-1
CASSPTENTEAFF
TGTGCCAGCAGCCCTACAGAGAACACTGAAGCTTTCTTT
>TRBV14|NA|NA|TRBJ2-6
CASSQESGPGASVLTF
TGTGCCAGCAGCCAAGAAAGTGGGCCTGGGGCCAGCGTCCTGACTTTC
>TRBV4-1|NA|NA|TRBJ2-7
CASSQGDSSYEQYF
TGCGCCAGCAGCCAAGGCGACAGCTCCTACGAGCAGTACTTC
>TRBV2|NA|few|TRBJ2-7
CASRVRSGSSYEQYF
TGTGCCAGCAGAGTCCGTAGCGGCAGCTCCTACGAGCAGTACTTC
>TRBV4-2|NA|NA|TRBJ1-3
CASSQEWHPGNTIYF
TGTGCCAGCAGCCAAGAGTGGCATCCTGGAAACACCATATATTTT
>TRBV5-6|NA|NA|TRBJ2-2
CATYFSLLNTGELFF
TGTGCCACTTATTTCTCGTTACTGAACACCGGGGAGCTGTTTTTT
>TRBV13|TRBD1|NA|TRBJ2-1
CASTGTGAYNEQFF
TGTGCCAGTACCGGGACAGGGGCCTACAATGAGCAGTTCTTC
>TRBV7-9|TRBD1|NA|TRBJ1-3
CASSLGTGEGNTIYF
TGTGCCAGCAGCTTAGGGACAGGGGAAGGAAACACCATATATTTT
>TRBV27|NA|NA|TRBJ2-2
CASSQARNTGELFF
TGTGCCAGCAGTCAGGCCAGAAACACCGGGGAGCTGTTTTTT
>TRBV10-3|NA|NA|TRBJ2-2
CAISGAKNTGELFF
TGTGCCATCAGTGGGGCCAAGAACACCGGGGAGCTGTTTTTT
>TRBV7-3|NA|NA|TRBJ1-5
CASSLSAEQPQHF
TGTGCCAGCAGCTTAAGCGCCGAACAGCCCCAGCATTTT
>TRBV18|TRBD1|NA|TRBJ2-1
CASSPPRRTGGPFSSYNEQFF
TGTGCCAGCTCACCACCGCGTAGGACAGGGGGGCCTTTTAGCTCCTACAATGAGCAGTTCTTC
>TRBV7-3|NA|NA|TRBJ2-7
CASSKTGSSSYEQYF
TGTGCCAGCAGTAAAACAGGGTCAAGCTCCTACGAGCAGTACTTC
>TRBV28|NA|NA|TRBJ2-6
CASRPGVGGANVLTF
TGTGCCAGCAGACCAGGGGTCGGTGGGGCCAACGTCCTGACTTTC
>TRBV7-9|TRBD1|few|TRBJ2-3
CASREQGAADTQYF
TGTGCCAGCAGAGAGCAGGGGGCGGCAGATACGCAGTATTTT